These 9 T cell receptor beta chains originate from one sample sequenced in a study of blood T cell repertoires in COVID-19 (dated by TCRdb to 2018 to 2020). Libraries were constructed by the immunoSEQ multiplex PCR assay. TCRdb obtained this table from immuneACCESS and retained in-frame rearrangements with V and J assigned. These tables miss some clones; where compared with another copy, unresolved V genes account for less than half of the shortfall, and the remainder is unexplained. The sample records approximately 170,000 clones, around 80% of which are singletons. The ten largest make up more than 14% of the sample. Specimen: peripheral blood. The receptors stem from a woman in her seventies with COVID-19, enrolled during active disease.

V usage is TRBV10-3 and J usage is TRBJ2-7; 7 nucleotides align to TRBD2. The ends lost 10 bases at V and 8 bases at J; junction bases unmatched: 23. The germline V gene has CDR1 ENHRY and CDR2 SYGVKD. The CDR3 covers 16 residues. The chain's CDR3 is CATLAYAASGPLKQYF. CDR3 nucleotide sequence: TGTGCCACCTTGGCCTACGCGGCTAGCGGACCTCTGAAGCAGTACTTC.

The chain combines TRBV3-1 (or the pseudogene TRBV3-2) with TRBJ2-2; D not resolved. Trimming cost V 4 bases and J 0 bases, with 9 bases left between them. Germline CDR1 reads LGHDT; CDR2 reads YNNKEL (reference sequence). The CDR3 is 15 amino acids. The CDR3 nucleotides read TGTGCCAGCAGCCCCCTCCGGGCGAACACCGGGGAGCTGTTTTTT. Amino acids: CASSPLRANTGELFF.

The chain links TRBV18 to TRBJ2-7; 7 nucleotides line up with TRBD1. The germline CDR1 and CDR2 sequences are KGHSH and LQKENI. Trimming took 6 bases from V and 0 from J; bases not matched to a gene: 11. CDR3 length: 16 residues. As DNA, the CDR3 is TGTGCCAGCTCCCTGGTATCCGGGACAGTCTCCTACGAGCAGTACGTC. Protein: CASSLVSGTVSYEQYV.

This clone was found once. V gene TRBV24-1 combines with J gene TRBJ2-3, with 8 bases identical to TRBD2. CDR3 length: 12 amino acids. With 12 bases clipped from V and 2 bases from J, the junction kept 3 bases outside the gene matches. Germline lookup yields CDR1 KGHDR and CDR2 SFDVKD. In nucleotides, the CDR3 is TGTGCCGTAGCGGGACTCACAGATACGCAGTATTTT. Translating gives CAVAGLTDTQYF.

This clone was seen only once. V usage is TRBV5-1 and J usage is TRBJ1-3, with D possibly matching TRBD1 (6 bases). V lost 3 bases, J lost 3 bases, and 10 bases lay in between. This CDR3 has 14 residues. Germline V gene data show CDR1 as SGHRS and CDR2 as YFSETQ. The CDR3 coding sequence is TGCGCCAGCAGCTCCGGACAGATTGGAAACACCATATATTTT. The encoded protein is CASSSGQIGNTIYF.

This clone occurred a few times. This chain's CDR3 is CASSLVETGVYEQYF. In DNA form, the CDR3 reads TGTGCCAGCAGCTTAGTGGAGACAGGTGTCTACGAGCAGTACTTC. The gene calls are TRBV7-9 and TRBJ2-7; perhaps TRBD1 as D (6 bases). V was shortened by 1 base and J by 3 bases, with 13 bases between the two germline ends. CDR1 and CDR2 from the germline V gene are SEHNR and FQNEAQ (reference sequence). The CDR3 is made up of 15 amino acids. The variable domain in full, with the rest retrieved from reference TRBV7-9 and TRBJ2-7, is DTGVSQNPRHKITKRGQNVTFRCDPISEHNRLYWYRQTLGQGPEFLTYFQNEAQLEKSRLLSDRFSAERPKGSFSTLEIQRTEQGDSAMYLCASSLVETGVYEQYFGPGTRLTVT.

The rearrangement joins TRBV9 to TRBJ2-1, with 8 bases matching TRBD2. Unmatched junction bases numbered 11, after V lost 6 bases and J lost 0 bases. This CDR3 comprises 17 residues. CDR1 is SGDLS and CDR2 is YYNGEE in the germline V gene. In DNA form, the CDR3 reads TGTGCCAGCACCCCAGCAGGGAGCGGGGGCTCCTACAATGAGCAGTTCTTC. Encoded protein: CASTPAGSGGSYNEQFF.

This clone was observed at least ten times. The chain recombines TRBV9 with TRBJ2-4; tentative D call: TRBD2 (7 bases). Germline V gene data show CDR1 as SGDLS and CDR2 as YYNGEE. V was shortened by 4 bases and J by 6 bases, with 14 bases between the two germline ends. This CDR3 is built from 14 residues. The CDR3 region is CASSIGRGANIQYF. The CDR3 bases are TGTGCCAGCAGCATCGGTCGGGGGGCAAACATTCAGTACTTC.

The CDR3 nucleotides read TGTGCCAGCAGCTTGCGCAACAATGAGCAGTTCTTC. Translated, it gives CASSLRNNEQFF. The rearrangement uses TRBV7-3 and TRBJ2-1; no firm D call. Germline V gives CDR1 SGHTA, CDR2 FQGTGA. The CDR3 totals 12 residues. Trimming removed 3 bases from V and 5 bases from J, with 5 bases in between.